A single sample is the source of the 25 T cell receptor beta chains below, sequenced in a study of T-cell reconstitution after alpha-beta-depleted transplantation in children. For TCRbeta, the library was prepared with unique molecular identifiers. From the PCR reads, TCRdb called clonotypes with MiXCR, one entry per CDR3 protein. The repertoire includes fewer than 700,000 distinct CDR3 sequences, 10% to 15% of them detected once, and 2% to 2.5% sits in the top ten. This sample comprised PBMCs, mostly from graft donor cells, obtained 360 days after TCRalphabeta/CD19-depleted stem cell transplant. These receptors originate from a male patient younger than 18 who had a stem cell transplant for acute myeloid leukemia, so the T cells may come from the graft donor.

The chain uses TRBV15 and TRBJ2-7; either TRBD1 or TRBD2 may fit D (6 bases each). Germline V CDR1 and CDR2: LNHNV, YYDKDF (reference sequence). V shed 5 bases and J shed 1 base, with 12 bases lying between them. This CDR3 contains 14 residues. CDR3 DNA sequence: TGTGCCACCAGCTCGCGGGACACTTCCTACGAGCAGTACTTC. Translation: CATSSRDTSYEQYF.

The gene calls are TRBV20-1 and TRBJ2-4; a weak D match, TRBD2 (6 bases). The length of the CDR3 is 13 residues. The germline V gene encodes CDR1 DFQATT and CDR2 SNEGSKA (reference sequence). The V end was cut by 4 bases, the J end by 7 bases, with 14 bases between. The CDR3 loop is CSATDGRTNIQYF. The CDR3 region has the DNA TGCAGTGCTACGGACGGGAGAACGAACATTCAGTACTTC.

There are many counts of this clonotype. The chain employs TRBV29-1 and TRBJ1-2; no reliable D call. This CDR3 spans 13 amino acids. The V and J ends lost 0 bases and 7 bases respectively, with 12 bases between them. Germline V lookup: CDR1 SQVTM, CDR2 ANQGSEA. The CDR3 spells CSVEDSVRAGYTF. DNA for the CDR3: TGCAGCGTTGAAGATTCGGTTCGGGCTGGCTACACCTTC.

The chain combines TRBV20-1 with TRBJ1-3; the D gene is possibly TRBD1 (6 bases). CDR3 length: 14 amino acids. V gave up 2 bases and J gave up 4 bases, with 12 bases separating them. Germline V CDR1 and CDR2: DFQATT, SNEGSKA (reference sequence). For the CDR3, the DNA is TGCAGTGCTAGACGCAGGGGCGCAGGAAACACCATATATTTT. Translated: CSARRRGAGNTIYF.

This clonotype was observed many times. The chain is built from TRBV7-2 and TRBJ2-7, with no clear D. CDR1 and CDR2 from the germline V gene are SGHTA and FQGNSA. The germline V and J ends were trimmed by 2 bases and 0 bases, with 11 bases remaining between them. CDR3 length: 15 amino acids. CDR3 nucleotide sequence: TGTGCCAGCAGCTTAAGATTGCTTTTCTCCTACGAGCAGTACTTC. Amino acids: CASSLRLLFSYEQYF.

In this sample, this clonotype turned up many times. This chain joins TRBV6-6 and TRBJ2-3; possible D gene TRBD1, 6 bases. Germline CDR1 is MNHNY and CDR2 is SVGAGI (reference sequence). The CDR3 consists of 15 residues. V shed 2 bases and J shed 2 bases, with 11 bases lying between them. For the CDR3, the DNA is TGTGCCAGCAGTTACCGGCAGGGGCTCACAGATACGCAGTATTTT. Its translation: CASSYRQGLTDTQYF.

V and J are TRBV4-2 and TRBJ2-5; D remains ambiguous. The germline gives CDR1 LGHNA, CDR2 YNFKEQ. The V end lost 3 bases, the J end lost 3 bases, and 20 bases lay between the germline ends. The CDR3 has 17 amino acids. CDR3 sequence: CASSHPPSSPIEETQYF. The DNA of the CDR3 is TGTGCCAGCAGCCATCCCCCGAGTAGCCCGATAGAAGAGACCCAGTACTTC.

There are a few counts of this clonotype. V and J are TRBV5-1 and TRBJ1-6; no clear D. This CDR3 region has 16 residues. Germline loops: CDR1 SGHRS, CDR2 YFSETQ. V shed 0 bases and J shed 0 bases, with 7 bases lying between them. DNA for the CDR3: TGCGCCAGCAGCTTGGGTATGAGCTCCTATAATTCACCCCTCCACTTT. Its protein is CASSLGMSSYNSPLHF.

V gene TRBV10-3 combines with J gene TRBJ2-1, with TRBD2 matching over 12 bases. Germline V gives CDR1 ENHRY, CDR2 SYGVKD. There are 17 residues in the CDR3. The V segment lost 10 bases and the J segment 2 bases; nucleotides outside the gene matches: 12. CDR3 nucleotide sequence: TGTGCCACCCGGGACGTCGGACTAGCGGGAACCTACAATGAGCAGTTCTTC. It yields the protein CATRDVGLAGTYNEQFF.

The chain has TRBV12-3 or TRBV12-4 and TRBJ2-7; 9 bases agree with TRBD2. CDR3 length equals 16 residues. Germline trimming cut 0 bases from V and 5 bases from J; bases unmatched to any gene: 8. This CDR3 is CASSLAGAGGPHEQYF. CDR3 DNA: TGTGCCAGCAGTTTAGCGGGGGCGGGAGGGCCTCACGAGCAGTACTTC.

This rearrangement joins TRBV5-1 to TRBJ2-1; 14 nucleotides match TRBD2. The CDR3 runs to 20 residues. Germline V CDR1 and CDR2: SGHRS, YFSETQ. J was trimmed by 0 bases and V by 2 bases; bases with no gene match: 10. CDR3 DNA sequence: TGCGCCAGCAGCTTTGGCCTGGGACTAGCGGGGGTTAGCTCCTACAATGAGCAGTTCTTC. This gives the protein CASSFGLGLAGVSSYNEQFF.

The genes are TRBV19 and TRBJ2-7; TRBD2 is a possible D gene (6 bases). In germline, CDR1 is LNHDA, CDR2 SQIVND (reference sequence). V was trimmed by 3 bases and J by 5 bases, leaving 11 bases between them. The CDR3 has 13 amino acids. This CDR3 reads CASSMGGPDEQYF. CDR3 nucleotides: TGTGCCAGTAGTATGGGGGGACCCGACGAGCAGTACTTC.

This clonotype was observed many times. This chain links TRBV20-1 with TRBJ2-1; D is unresolved. V was shortened by 6 bases and J by 7 bases, with 13 bases between the two germline ends. From germline, CDR1 is DFQATT and CDR2 SNEGSKA (reference sequence). The CDR3 sequence is 12 residues long. CDR3 DNA: TGCAGTGCCAAAGCCCCAGGTAATGAGCAGTTCTTC. Translating gives CSAKAPGNEQFF.

The rearrangement uses TRBV6-2 or TRBV6-3 and TRBJ1-1, with 10 bases lining up with TRBD1. The CDR3 has 14 residues. With 6 bases clipped from V and 0 bases from J, the junction kept 1 base outside the gene matches. Germline V CDR1 and CDR2: MNHEY, SVGEGT. CDR3: CASRTGGVNTEAFF. CDR3 coding DNA: TGTGCCAGCAGGACAGGGGGCGTGAACACTGAAGCTTTCTTT.

This clonotype was picked up a small number of times. The rearrangement joins TRBV12-3 or TRBV12-4 to TRBJ2-7; a weak D match, TRBD2 (5 bases). This CDR3 spans 16 amino acids. Trimming removed 5 bases from V and 7 bases from J, with 24 bases in between. CDR3 amino acids: CASSRKLGLTGDEQYF. For the CDR3, the DNA is TGTGCCAGCAGTCGAAAACTAGGACTCACTGGGGATGAGCAGTACTTC.

V usage is TRBV5-6 and J usage is TRBJ2-7; 8 bases are a match to TRBD2. The CDR3 runs to 16 residues. Germline V gene data show CDR1 as SGHDT and CDR2 as YYEEEE. V was pared by 4 bases and J by 3 bases, with 12 bases of the junction left unmatched. The CDR3 region has the DNA TGTGCCAGCAGCCGTCCGGGACTAGATACGTTCTACGAGCAGTACTTC. Protein: CASSRPGLDTFYEQYF.

This clonotype was seen only a few times. CDR3 sequence: CASSLWVVKRRQNTEAFF. The CDR3 DNA sequence: TGTGCCAGCAGCTTATGGGTAGTAAAACGTAGGCAGAACACTGAAGCTTTCTTT. This rearrangement joins TRBV7-8 to TRBJ1-1, with D unresolved. Germline CDR1 is SGHVS and CDR2 is FQNEAQ. The CDR3 runs to 18 residues. V was cut by 2 bases and J by 1 base, with 20 bases left in between.

This clonotype was seen a few times. The rearrangement joins TRBV7-3 to TRBJ2-2, with D perhaps assigned TRBD1 or TRBD2 (5 bases each). The V gene lost 5 bases and the J gene lost 1 base, with 14 bases spanning the gap. The CDR3 has 16 residues. Germline assignment: CDR1 SGHTA and CDR2 FQGTGA. Here the CDR3 reads CASSVAGTGNTGELFF. The DNA for the CDR3 is TGTGCCAGCAGCGTCGCCGGGACGGGGAACACCGGGGAGCTGTTTTTT.

This clonotype was seen a few times. The V call is TRBV6-5, the J call TRBJ2-7; 7 nucleotides align to TRBD2. J lost 0 bases, V lost 3 bases, and 2 bases had no gene match. Germline CDR1 reads MNHEY; CDR2 reads SVGAGI. The CDR3 sequence is 14 residues long. The chain's CDR3 is CASSYRGSSYEQYF. In DNA form, the CDR3 reads TGTGCCAGCAGTTATCGCGGGAGCTCCTACGAGCAGTACTTC.

This clonotype occurred a few times. The chain couples TRBV11-2 to TRBJ2-2, with a tentative D call TRBD2 (5 bases). Germline CDR1 and CDR2: SGHAT and FQNNGV. V was pared by 0 bases and J by 4 bases, with 18 bases between. There are 18 residues in the CDR3. The CDR3 region is CASSLDRMRLTGTGELFF. CDR3 coding DNA: TGTGCCAGCAGCTTAGATCGGATGCGACTAACGGGCACCGGGGAGCTGTTTTTT. The full variable domain, with the rest looked up from reference TRBV11-2 and TRBJ2-2, is EAGVAQSPRYKIIEKRQSVAFWCNPISGHATLYWYQQILGQGPKLLIQFQNNGVVDDSQLPKDRFSAERLKGVDSTLKIQPAKLEDSAVYLCASSLDRMRLTGTGELFFGEGSRLTVL.

The J gene is TRBJ2-1, the V gene TRBV7-2, with 8 bases that match TRBD2. There are 16 residues in the CDR3. Germline CDR1 is SGHTA and CDR2 is FQGNSA. Unmatched junction bases numbered 6, after V lost 5 bases and J lost 0 bases. Written as DNA, the CDR3 is TGTGCCAGCAGCGCCACTAGCGGTAGCTCCTACAATGAGCAGTTCTTC. It translates to CASSATSGSSYNEQFF.

The V and J genes are TRBV21-1 and TRBJ2-3; the table gives TRBD2 as D, unverified against the DNA. TRBV21-1 is a pseudogene locus. The CDR3 spans 17 residues. The CDR3 DNA reads as TGTGCCAGCAGCAAAAGTATGACGGGAGCGGCGACAGATACGCAGTATTTT. Amino acids: CASSKSMTGAATDTQYF.

The CDR3 nucleotides read TGTGCCAGCAGTTACACACTTAGCGGGAGTGGCACCGGGGAGCTGTTTTTT. It is translated as CASSYTLSGSGTGELFF. The V gene is TRBV6-2 or TRBV6-3, the J gene TRBJ2-2; 9 bases align to TRBD2. Germline lookup yields CDR1 MNHEY and CDR2 SVGEGT. Unmatched junction bases numbered 8, after V lost 2 bases and J lost 4 bases. The CDR3 totals 17 residues.

Comments on this clonotype: This may come from a read error, since a much larger clone is one base off. This chain links TRBV4-3 with TRBJ2-3; no clear D gene. CDR3 length equals 14 residues. The V gene's germline CDR1 is LGHNA and CDR2 YSLEER. CDR3 bases: TGCGACAGCAGCCAAGTCCAGAGCGCCGATACGCAGTATTTT. Its protein product is CDSSQVQSADTQYF.

The rearrangement uses TRBV6-2 or TRBV6-3 and TRBJ2-3; 12 bases match TRBD2. The trim removed 2 bases at V and 5 bases at J, leaving 11 bases unmatched. The germline CDR1 and CDR2 sequences are MNHEY and SVGEGT. The CDR3 contains 18 residues. The CDR3 DNA is TGTGCCAGCAGTTACAGTCTAGCGGGAGGGCCTTTCGGAGATACGCAGTATTTT. Translation gives CASSYSLAGGPFGDTQYF.